The next 22 T cell receptor beta chains were all read from a single sample in a study of cytomegalovirus exposure and HLA in healthy donors (dated 2017 in TCRdb). Library construction relied on the immunoSEQ multiplex PCR assay. For the multiplex PCR, a mixture combining 60 forward primers for TCR Vbeta segments and 13 reverse primers for TCR Jbeta segments was used. The source is immuneACCESS, and TCRdb retained only in-frame sequences with V and J called. Part of the clones is not carried over; for the studies checked, unresolved V genes explain less than half of this, and the remainder is unexplained. This sample gives roughly 150,000 clones in total; approximately 80% of them show up just once. About 2.4% of the sample goes to the ten largest clones. The sequenced material came from PBMCs. These receptors came from a male donor in good health and CMV-seronegative.

There are a few counts of this clone. CDR3 coding DNA: TGTGCCAGCGGGGAACCGGGACAGGGATACAATGAGCAGTTCTTC. Amino acids: CASGEPGQGYNEQFF. The chain recombines TRBV6-4 with TRBJ2-1; 9 bases are shared with TRBD1. Germline lookup yields CDR1 MRHNA and CDR2 SNTAGT. J gave up 4 bases and V 8 bases, and 9 bases lay outside the gene matches. This CDR3 is 15 amino acids long.

This chain uses TRBV4-3 with TRBJ2-3, with 12 positions matching TRBD2. Unmatched junction bases numbered 9, after V lost 1 base and J lost 4 bases. The CDR3 loop spans 18 amino acids. Per the germline V gene, CDR1 is LGHNA and CDR2 is YSLEER. The CDR3 is CASSQVGLAGGQPDTQYF. DNA of the CDR3: TGCGCCAGCAGCCAAGTGGGTCTAGCGGGGGGGCAGCCAGATACGCAGTATTTT.

The V call is TRBV18, the J call TRBJ2-7; 11 bases align to TRBD1. With V trimmed by 4 bases and J by 0 bases, 2 bases remained unmatched. The germline CDR1 and CDR2 sequences are KGHSH and LQKENI. The CDR3 has 15 residues. The DNA for the CDR3 is TGTGCCAGCTCACAGGGACAGGGGGTCTCCTACGAGCAGTACTTC. Its protein is CASSQGQGVSYEQYF.

The J gene is TRBJ2-5, the V gene TRBV30; D not certain. V was shortened by 4 bases and J by 5 bases, with 14 bases between the two germline ends. Germline CDR1 GTSNPN, CDR2 SVGIG (reference sequence). This CDR3 spans 13 amino acids. CDR3 sequence reads: CAWTPGPVETQYF. The CDR3 nucleotides are TGTGCCTGGACCCCTGGCCCCGTCGAGACCCAGTACTTC.

The rearrangement joins TRBV19 to TRBJ2-5; 7 nucleotides agree with TRBD1. Germline-derived CDR1 and CDR2 are LNHDA and SQIVND (reference sequence). The CDR3 contains 13 residues. Unmatched junction bases numbered 3, after V lost 4 bases and J lost 4 bases. This chain's CDR3 is CASSTQGVETQYF. CDR3 sequence (DNA): TGTGCCAGTAGTACCCAGGGGGTAGAGACCCAGTACTTC.

The genes are TRBV27 and TRBJ2-7, with 8 bases lining up with TRBD2. Germline assignment: CDR1 MNHEY and CDR2 SMNVEV (reference sequence). V was clipped by 7 bases and J by 6 bases; unmatched bases: 14. This CDR3 has 15 residues. CDR3 amino acids: CASKLDLGGEGEQYF. The CDR3 region has the DNA TGTGCCAGCAAACTAGACCTCGGGGGGGAGGGCGAGCAGTACTTC.

The chain carries TRBV6-4 and TRBJ2-1; 9 nucleotides agree with TRBD2. Germline CDR1 and CDR2: MRHNA and SNTAGT. This CDR3 has 15 residues. V shed 7 bases and J 5 bases; nucleotides not matched to a gene: 9. This CDR3 is CASNGTSGRDNEQFF. For the CDR3, the DNA is TGTGCCAGCAACGGAACTAGCGGGCGGGACAATGAGCAGTTCTTC.

The sample holds one count of this clone. The V and J genes are TRBV5-1 and TRBJ2-7; D remains unclear. Per the germline V gene, CDR1 is SGHRS and CDR2 is YFSETQ. This CDR3 is built from 11 residues. The V and J ends lost 0 bases and 6 bases respectively, with 4 bases between them. CDR3 DNA: TGCGCCAGCAGCTTGGGGGCCGAGCAGTACTTC. This codes for CASSLGAEQYF.

About this clone: Relative to the germline gene, one junction end is altered; a read error may explain this. The sample carries other DNA sequences with the same CDR3. The chain recombines TRBV2 with TRBJ1-2; the D is unclear. The CDR3 has 13 amino acids. The germline V gene encodes CDR1 SNHLY and CDR2 FYNNEI. The CDR3 region is CASSAGRSSGYTF. For the CDR3, the DNA is TGTGCCAGTAGTGCCGGGAGGTCGAGTGGCTACACCTTC.

The chain has TRBV4-1 and TRBJ2-7; no reliable D call. CDR3 length: 14 residues. Germline CDR1 is MGHRA and CDR2 is YSYEKL. Deletions cut 6 bases from V and 1 base from J, with 13 bases between. Here the CDR3 DNA reads TGCGCCAGCAGTTCCTACGAGCCTTCCTACGAGCAGTACTTC. It specifies CASSSYEPSYEQYF.

The V call is TRBV23-1, the J call TRBJ2-7, with 11 bases matching TRBD2. TRBV23-1 carries the ORF label, with uncertain function. V was pared by 4 bases and J by 1 base, with 3 bases of the junction left unmatched. This CDR3 has 15 residues. The CDR3 loop is CASSPLAGGSYEQYF. The CDR3 nucleotides are TGCGCCAGCAGTCCTCTAGCGGGAGGATCCTACGAGCAGTACTTC.

CDR3 residues: CASSVTRQVPEAFF. The CDR3, as DNA: TGTGCCAGCAGTGTGACAAGGCAGGTTCCTGAAGCTTTCTTT. The J gene is TRBJ1-1, the V gene TRBV28; D gene uncertain. The V end was cut by 5 bases, the J end by 6 bases, with 16 bases between. There are 14 residues in the CDR3. Germline V gene sequence: CDR1 MDHEN, CDR2 SYDVKM.

This clone has a single count. The V call is TRBV2, the J call TRBJ2-3; 9 nucleotides align to TRBD2. V shed 8 bases and J 5 bases; nucleotides not matched to a gene: 8. The CDR3 runs to 14 residues. Per the germline V gene, CDR1 is SNHLY and CDR2 is FYNNEI. Here the CDR3 reads CASQLAGMVDTQYF. The CDR3 region has the DNA TGTGCCAGCCAACTAGCGGGTATGGTAGATACGCAGTATTTT.

V and J are TRBV7-2 and TRBJ2-2; D perhaps matches TRBD1 (6 bases). Germline assignment: CDR1 SGHTA and CDR2 FQGNSA. V was pared by 3 bases and J by 0 bases, with 11 bases between. This CDR3 is built from 16 residues. The CDR3 nucleotides are TGTGCCAGCAGCTTCAAGCAGGGGCCGAACACCGGGGAGCTGTTTTTT. Its translation: CASSFKQGPNTGELFF.

This sequence joins TRBV30 and TRBJ2-2, with D perhaps TRBD2 (6 bases). The CDR3 is made up of 16 amino acids. V lost 0 bases to trimming and J lost 4 bases, with 15 bases between them. In germline, CDR1 is GTSNPN, CDR2 SVGIG (reference sequence). DNA for the CDR3: TGTGCCTGGAGTGTATTTCGGAGGGCTAGCACCGGGGAGCTGTTTTTT. It codes for CAWSVFRRASTGELFF.

This chain joins TRBV20-1 and TRBJ1-1; tentative D call: TRBD1 (5 bases). The CDR3 contains 11 residues. Germline V gives CDR1 DFQATT, CDR2 SNEGSKA (reference sequence). Trimming took 6 bases from V and 8 from J, leaving 13 bases between them. CDR3 loop: CSAPTEIEAFF. The CDR3 coding sequence is TGCAGTGCCCCGACAGAGATCGAAGCTTTCTTT.

The chain has TRBV19 and TRBJ2-5; TRBD2 matches 10 bases. This CDR3 has 16 residues. Germline assignment: CDR1 LNHDA and CDR2 SQIVND (reference sequence). V lost 1 base to trimming and J lost 4 bases; unmatched junction nucleotides: 6. The CDR3 region has the DNA TGTGCCAGTAGTATAGGGGCTAGCGGGAGTCTAGAGACCCAGTACTTC. As protein: CASSIGASGSLETQYF.

Note on this clone: The sample carries other DNA sequences with the same CDR3. The chain combines TRBV9 with TRBJ2-2, with D maybe TRBD2 (6 bases). Germline values: CDR1 SGDLS, CDR2 YYNGEE. Trimming removed 0 bases at V and 5 bases at J, with 14 bases between. The CDR3 is 16 residues long. The CDR3 coding sequence is TGTGCCAGCAGCGTAGCTCCCCAGGGAGGAACCGGGGAGCTGTTTTTT. It is translated as CASSVAPQGGTGELFF. Supplemented by reference TRBV9 and TRBJ2-2, the full variable domain reads DSGVTQTPKHLITATGQRVTLRCSPRSGDLSVYWYQQSLDQGLQFLIQYYNGEERAKGNILERFSAQQFPDLHSELNLSSLELGDSALYFCASSVAPQGGTGELFFGEGSRLTVL.

This clone was observed a handful of times. This rearrangement joins TRBV4-3 to TRBJ2-6; 7 positions match TRBD2. The CDR3 is made up of 17 amino acids. V lost 0 bases, J lost 2 bases, and 4 bases stayed unmatched. The germline gives CDR1 LGHNA, CDR2 YSLEER. The CDR3 DNA sequence: TGCGCCAGCAGCCAAGATTGGGGGGGTCCTGGGGCCAACGTCCTGACTTTC. Translated: CASSQDWGGPGANVLTF.

V usage is TRBV14 and J usage is TRBJ2-5; 7 bases line up with TRBD1. CDR3 size: 15 residues. CDR1 and CDR2 from the germline V gene are SGHDN and FVKESK. J was trimmed by 0 bases and V by 8 bases; bases with no gene match: 9. CDR3 in amino acids: CASCPSGGYQETQYF. The CDR3 DNA sequence: TGTGCCAGCTGCCCTTCAGGGGGATACCAAGAGACCCAGTACTTC.

The rearrangement joins TRBV27 to TRBJ1-3, with 7 bases identical to TRBD1. There are 18 residues in the CDR3. The J segment lost 2 bases and the V segment lost 5 bases, leaving 15 bases of the junction unmatched. Germline CDR1 and CDR2: MNHEY and SMNVEV (reference sequence). DNA for the CDR3: TGTGCCAGCAGTACCTTAGGGCCGACAGGGCTCGCTGGAAACACCATATATTTT. It translates to CASSTLGPTGLAGNTIYF.

This rearrangement joins TRBV27 to TRBJ1-1; D uncertain. V lost 3 bases and J lost 3, with 8 bases in between. Per the germline V gene, CDR1 is MNHEY and CDR2 is SMNVEV (reference sequence). The CDR3 covers 13 residues. The DNA of the CDR3 is TGTGCCAGCAGTTTGACTCGGGACACTGAAGCTTTCTTT. Its translation: CASSLTRDTEAFF.